This T cell receptor beta chain emerged from a study of radiation and T cells in renal cell carcinoma. Findings and limits, study-wide: Top tumor clonotypes rose in blood 2 weeks post-radiation, then contracted. Baseline intratumoral clonotype presence is unknown without pretreatment biopsies.

The sample holds one count of this clone. Its target is unknown. The sample's time point: blood 4 weeks post-SBRT, at nephrectomy. The treatment denotes: 15 Gy SBRT to primary tumor, nephrectomy 4 weeks later. Nephrectomy followed 15 Gy stereotactic body radiation by 4 weeks. Serial blood draws occurred at baseline and 2 and 4 weeks post-SBRT. Using immunoSEQ multiplex PCR, the repertoire was profiled, and TCRdb retains in-frame clones only, with some absent. The table records more than 120,000 clones, about 86% of them present only once. Germline values: CDR1 LNHDA, CDR2 SQIVND (reference sequence). Deletions cut 4 bases from V and 4 bases from J, with 13 bases between. This CDR3 has 14 residues.

This TCR came from a woman between 45 and 60 years old with renal cell carcinoma. The sample in question was blood, obtained from a patient whose treatment included radiotherapy and nephrectomy. This chain joins TRBV19 and TRBJ2-5; D ambiguous. The CDR3 DNA reads as TGTGCCAGTAGTAATGCGAGGTCTGGAGAGACCCAGTACTTC. It translates to CASSNARSGETQYF.